These T cell receptor beta chains were read from a single sample in a study of blood T cells in healthy people across ages. A single record per CDR3 protein comes from TCRdb applying MiXCR to the 5' RACE reads. The sample lists 650,000 to 800,000 distinct CDR3 sequences, over 40% occurring once. Material: blood. These TCRs come from a woman older than 75 in good health. CDR3s include the opening cysteine and the closing phenylalanine or tryptophan. D genes are given only for firm matches. Clone size appears in some rows only: once, few, many, or a class for an expanded clone.

D | size | J | V | DNA | CDR3
NA | few | TRBJ2-2 | TRBV3-1 | TGTGCCAGCGGTCTCCTCGGCACCGGGGAGCTGTTTTTT | CASGLLGTGELFF
NA | NA | TRBJ2-5 | TRBV29-1 | TGCAGCGTTGCACACCAGCAAGAGACCCAGTACTTC | CSVAHQQETQYF
NA | many | TRBJ2-3 | TRBV20-1 | TGCAGTGCTAGCTCGGGCAGGCCCACAGATACGCAGTATTTT | CSASSGRPTDTQYF
NA | few | TRBJ2-1 | TRBV20-1 | TGCAGTGCTAGAGATGATGGGCAGGGGAACAATGAGCAGTTCTTC | CSARDDGQGNNEQFF
TRBD2 | NA | TRBJ2-3 | TRBV4-1 | TGCGCCAGCAGCCCGCGGGCTAGCGGGGGGAACACAGATACGCAGTATTTT | CASSPRASGGNTDTQYF
TRBD1 | many | TRBJ1-6 | TRBV9 | TGTGCCAGCAGCGTAGGACAGGGAGATTCACCCCTCCACTTT | CASSVGQGDSPLHF
NA | NA | TRBJ1-1 | TRBV5-1 | TGCGCCAGCAGCTTGAGTGGGGCCTTCACTGAAGCTTTCTTT | CASSLSGAFTEAFF
TRBD2 | many | TRBJ2-1 | TRBV25-1 | TGTGCCAGCAGGACTAGCGGGGGGAATGAGCAGTTCTTC | CASRTSGGNEQFF
NA | NA | TRBJ2-3 | TRBV5-1 | TGCGCCAGCAGCCGTGGAGGGGGAGGCACAGATACGCAGTATTTT | CASSRGGGGTDTQYF
NA | NA | TRBJ1-2 | TRBV7-2 | TGTGCCAGCAGACCCCCGGTTTCTAACTATGGCTACACCTTC | CASRPPVSNYGYTF
NA | many | TRBJ1-6 | TRBV28 | TGTGCCAGCAGCGTTATCGAGCTAACAACCCTCCACTTT | CASSVIELTTLHF
NA | NA | TRBJ2-1 | TRBV5-1 | TGCGCCAGCAGCTTGGCCGTGGGACGTGAGCAGTTCTTC | CASSLAVGREQFF
NA | once | TRBJ1-5 | TRBV10-3 | TGTGCCATCAGTGATGACGTGGGCGGATATCAGCCCCAGCATTTT | CAISDDVGGYQPQHF
TRBD2 | NA | TRBJ2-1 | TRBV5-1 | TGCGCCAGCAGCCCACGACTAGCGGGGGCCGTGGGGAATGAGCAGTTCTTC | CASSPRLAGAVGNEQFF
NA | few | TRBJ1-1 | TRBV4-2 | TGTGCCAGCAGCCCGGGACGGTTCGGAAACACTGAAGCTTTCTTT | CASSPGRFGNTEAFF
NA | once | TRBJ1-1 | TRBV5-1 | TGCGCCAGCAGCGTCGGGCCCGAGGCTGAAGCTTTCTTT | CASSVGPEAEAFF
TRBD2 | once | TRBJ2-7 | TRBV20-1 | TGCAGTGCTAGCTTGCGGGCTAGCGGGGGCCTCCTCTTTAGCGAGCAGTACTTC | CSASLRASGGLLFSEQYF
TRBD2 | NA | TRBJ2-5 | TRBV20-1 | TGCAGTGCTAGAGAAAAGAGTTTGCGGGAGCAGTACTTC | CSAREKSLREQYF
NA | NA | TRBJ2-7 | TRBV12-3/TRBV12-4 | TGTGCCAGCAGTATTACGCGGGACTCCTACGAGCAGTACTTC | CASSITRDSYEQYF
TRBD1 | many | TRBJ2-3 | TRBV7-2 | TGTGCCAGCAGCTTGGGGTCAGGGGGCGCAGATACGCAGTATTTT | CASSLGSGGADTQYF
NA | NA | TRBJ2-2 | TRBV12-3/TRBV12-4 | TGTGCCAGCACCCAGGGTTTTGGGGAGCTGTTTTTT | CASTQGFGELFF
NA | NA | TRBJ1-6 | TRBV5-1 | TGCGCCAGCAGCTTGGACCCAGGGGACAATTCACCCCTCCACTTT | CASSLDPGDNSPLHF
TRBD2 | many | TRBJ2-5 | TRBV6-6 | TGTGCCAGCAGTCTACTAGCGGGGCAACAAGAGACCCAGTACTTC | CASSLLAGQQETQYF
NA | NA | TRBJ1-6 | TRBV20-1 | TGCAGTGCTAGACAGCCCCAGGGAGGTGTCTCACCCCTCCACTTT | CSARQPQGGVSPLHF
NA | NA | TRBJ1-5 | TRBV7-9 | TGTGCCAGCAGCTTAGAGCAGGGCAATCAGCCCCAGCATTTT | CASSLEQGNQPQHF
TRBD2 | once | TRBJ2-3 | TRBV29-1 | TGCGCCGTAGCGGGCACTAGCACAGATACGCAGTATTTT | CAVAGTSTDTQYF
NA | NA | TRBJ1-2 | TRBV4-1 | TGCGCCAGCAGCCCCGGGCAGGGTTATGGATATGGCTACACCTTC | CASSPGQGYGYGYTF
TRBD2 | NA | TRBJ2-3 | TRBV20-1 | TGCAGTGCCCACGGGACTAGCGGAGCAGATACGCAGTATTTT | CSAHGTSGADTQYF
NA | many | TRBJ2-1 | TRBV5-1 | TGCGCCAGCAGCCTACTTGGGGGGCCATACAATGAGCAGTTCTTC | CASSLLGGPYNEQFF
TRBD2 | NA | TRBJ2-1 | TRBV5-1 | TGCGCCAAAACGCTAGCGGGAGTCCTCAATGAGCAGTTCTTC | CAKTLAGVLNEQFF
TRBD1 | few | TRBJ2-5 | TRBV18 | TGTGCCAGCTCACCACCGTCGAGGACAGGGGAGGAGACCCAGTACTTC | CASSPPSRTGEETQYF
NA | NA | TRBJ2-1 | TRBV29-1 | TGCAGCGTTGAAGGGGCCGGGGGAGAGCAGTTCTTC | CSVEGAGGEQFF
TRBD1 | NA | TRBJ2-3 | TRBV15 | TGTGCCACCAGCAGGGGGGCACAGGGGGACACAGATACGCAGTATTTT | CATSRGAQGDTDTQYF
NA | NA | TRBJ2-5 | TRBV12-3/TRBV12-4 | TGTGCCAGCAGTCCCCAGCTTGTGGGTCGAGAGACCCAGTACTTC | CASSPQLVGRETQYF
NA | NA | TRBJ1-6 | TRBV28 | TGTGCCAGCGGGGGCAGGGGACATTCACCCCCCCACTTT | CASGGRGHSPPHF
NA | NA | TRBJ2-5 | TRBV6-2/TRBV6-3 | TGTGCCAGCAGCCGCCGACTGAATCAAGAGACCCAGTACTTC | CASSRRLNQETQYF
TRBD2 | NA | TRBJ2-3 | TRBV7-9 | TGTGCCAGCAGCTTAGGGATAGCGGGGGCCCTCACAGATACGCAGTATTTT | CASSLGIAGALTDTQYF
TRBD2 | many | TRBJ2-1 | TRBV20-1 | TGCAGTGGGGAAATGGGGACTAGCGGGAGCCATGAGCAGTTCTTC | CSGEMGTSGSHEQFF
NA | many | TRBJ2-1 | TRBV20-1 | TGCAGTACTCTATACTCCTCGCCCTACAATGAGCAGTTCTTC | CSTLYSSPYNEQFF
NA | many | TRBJ1-6 | TRBV20-1 | TGCAGTGCTAGGGGGGACATTTTCTATAATTCACCCCTCCACTTT | CSARGDIFYNSPLHF
NA | NA | TRBJ2-2 | TRBV20-1 | TGCAGTGCAAACTTCGGGGGGCGGGTCACCGGGGAGCTGTTTTTT | CSANFGGRVTGELFF
NA | NA | TRBJ2-5 | TRBV15 | TGTGCCACCAGCAGGGACAGCCCCCAAGAGACCCAGTACTTC | CATSRDSPQETQYF
NA | few | TRBJ1-1 | TRBV20-1 | TGCAGTGCTTCTAGGGAGCTGAACACTGAAGCTTTCTTT | CSASRELNTEAFF
NA | NA | TRBJ2-2 | TRBV5-1 | TGCGCCAGCAGCTGGGCTGGCAGGGACCCCGGGGAGCTGTTTTTT | CASSWAGRDPGELFF
NA | NA | TRBJ1-4 | TRBV27 | TGTGCCAGCAGGGGAACGGGGTCCCTCGAAAAACTGTTTTTT | CASRGTGSLEKLFF